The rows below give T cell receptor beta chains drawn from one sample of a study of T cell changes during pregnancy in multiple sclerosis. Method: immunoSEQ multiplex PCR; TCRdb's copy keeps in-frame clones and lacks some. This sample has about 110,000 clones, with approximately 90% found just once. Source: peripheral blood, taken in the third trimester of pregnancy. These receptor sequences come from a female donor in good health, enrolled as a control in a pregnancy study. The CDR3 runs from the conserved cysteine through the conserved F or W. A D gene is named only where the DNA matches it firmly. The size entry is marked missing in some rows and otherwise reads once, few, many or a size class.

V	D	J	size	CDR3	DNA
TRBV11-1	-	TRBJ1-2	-	CASSAHGTQIYGYTF	TGTGCCAGCAGCGCCCATGGGACACAGATCTATGGCTACACCTTC
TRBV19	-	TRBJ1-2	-	CASGDSYGYTF	TGTGCCAGTGGTGACAGTTATGGCTACACCTTC
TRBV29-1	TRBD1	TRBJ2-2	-	CSADRENTGELFF	TGCAGCGCGGACAGGGAGAACACCGGGGAGCTGTTTTTT
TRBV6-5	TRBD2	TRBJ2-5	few	CASSEGLAQETQYF	TGTGCCAGCAGTGAGGGACTAGCGCAAGAGACCCAGTACTTC
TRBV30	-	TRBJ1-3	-	CAWQGNSGNTIYF	TGTGCCTGGCAGGGGAATTCTGGAAACACCATATATTTT
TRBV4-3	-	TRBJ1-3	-	CASSQDWTEPGNTIYF	TGCGCCAGCAGCCAAGACTGGACAGAACCTGGAAACACCATATATTTT
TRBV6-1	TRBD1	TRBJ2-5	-	CASSEVGTGPQETQYF	TGTGCCAGCAGTGAAGTCGGGACAGGACCACAAGAGACCCAGTACTTC
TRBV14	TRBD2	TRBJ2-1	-	CASSQGLAGGLNENEQFF	TGTGCCAGCAGCCAAGGTTTGGCGGGGGGGCTAAATGAGAATGAGCAGTTCTTC
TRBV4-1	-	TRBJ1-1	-	CASSQQGRAEAFF	TGCGCCAGCAGCCAGCAGGGGAGGGCTGAAGCTTTCTTT
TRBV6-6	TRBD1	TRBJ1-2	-	CASSYSNRGHGYTF	TGTGCCAGCAGTTACTCAAACAGGGGGCATGGCTACACCTTC
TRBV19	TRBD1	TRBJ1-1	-	CASSMDRMNTEAFF	TGTGCCAGTAGTATGGACAGGATGAACACTGAAGCTTTCTTT
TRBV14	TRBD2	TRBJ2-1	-	CASSQGTSGGNEQFF	TGTGCCAGCAGCCAAGGGACTAGCGGGGGCAATGAGCAGTTCTTC
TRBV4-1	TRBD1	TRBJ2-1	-	CASSSPGQGGYNEQFF	TGCGCCAGCAGCTCACCGGGACAGGGGGGCTACAATGAGCAGTTCTTC
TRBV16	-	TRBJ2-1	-	CAVRDEASNEQFF	TGTGCCGTGAGAGATGAGGCTTCGAATGAGCAGTTCTTC
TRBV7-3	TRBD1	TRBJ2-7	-	CASSLDRLMSYEQYF	TGTGCCAGCAGCCTGGACAGGTTAATGTCCTACGAGCAGTACTTC
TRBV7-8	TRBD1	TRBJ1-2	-	CASSSNRGLGSWYGYTF	TGTGCCAGCAGCTCCAACAGGGGTTTAGGCAGTTGGTATGGCTACACCTTC
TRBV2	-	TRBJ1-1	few	CASSNRVWDTEAFF	TGTGCCAGCAGTAACAGGGTCTGGGACACTGAAGCTTTCTTT
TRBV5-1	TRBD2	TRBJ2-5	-	CASSLWAAGGQETQYF	TGCGCCAGCAGCTTGTGGGCAGCGGGGGGGCAAGAGACCCAGTACTTC
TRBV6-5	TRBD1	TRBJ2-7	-	CASSSSGQGNRYF	TGTGCCAGCAGTTCCTCGGGACAGGGTAATAGGTACTTC
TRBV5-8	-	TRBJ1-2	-	CASTLTGQAYGYTF	TGTGCCAGCACCTTAACGGGACAAGCCTATGGCTACACCTTC
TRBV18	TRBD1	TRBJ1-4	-	CASSPRDLGQTNEKLFF	TGTGCCAGCTCACCAAGGGACTTGGGACAGACTAATGAAAAACTGTTTTTT
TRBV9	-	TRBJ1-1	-	CASSVSGSTEAFF	TGTGCCAGCAGCGTATCAGGGTCCACTGAAGCTTTCTTT
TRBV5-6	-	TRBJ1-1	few	CASSVDSNTEAFF	TGTGCCAGCAGCGTTGACAGTAACACTGAAGCTTTCTTT
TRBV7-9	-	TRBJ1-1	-	CASSLGGPADLQAFF	TGTGCCAGCAGCTTAGGGGGCCCCGCGGACCTCCAGGCTTTCTTT
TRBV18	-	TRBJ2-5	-	CASSPAVIGETQYF	TGTGCCAGCTCACCGGCGGTCATCGGGGAGACCCAGTACTTC
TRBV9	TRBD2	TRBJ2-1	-	CASSVLGTSGGERVNEQFF	TGTGCCAGCAGCGTATTGGGGACTAGCGGGGGGGAGCGTGTTAATGAGCAGTTCTTC
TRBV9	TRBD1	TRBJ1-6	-	CASSRTGDENSPLHF	TGTGCCAGCAGCAGGACAGGGGATGAGAATTCACCCCTCCACTTT
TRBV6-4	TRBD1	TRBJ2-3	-	CASRSGTGWGTDTQYF	TGTGCCAGCAGATCCGGGACAGGGTGGGGGACAGATACGCAGTATTTT
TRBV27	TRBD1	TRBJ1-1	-	CASRQQGAVTEAFF	TGTGCCAGCAGGCAGCAGGGGGCGGTCACTGAAGCTTTCTTT
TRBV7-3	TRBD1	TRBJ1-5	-	CASSLGQSSNQPQHF	TGTGCCAGCAGCCTGGGACAGTCTAGCAATCAGCCCCAGCATTTT
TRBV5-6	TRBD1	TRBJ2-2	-	CASSLPYRGTGELFF	TGTGCCAGCAGCTTGCCTTACAGGGGAACCGGGGAGCTGTTTTTT
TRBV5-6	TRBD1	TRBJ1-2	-	CASSSIRDRDYGYTF	TGTGCCAGCAGTTCGATTCGGGACAGAGACTATGGCTACACCTTC
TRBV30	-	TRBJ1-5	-	CAWSGRVSNQPQHF	TGTGCCTGGAGTGGACGGGTGAGCAATCAGCCCCAGCATTTT
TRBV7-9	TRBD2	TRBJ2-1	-	CASSPIGLAGFSYNEQFF	TGTGCCAGCAGCCCGATCGGGCTAGCGGGGTTCTCCTACAATGAGCAGTTCTTC
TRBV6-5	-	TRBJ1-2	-	CASSERGGNYGYTF	TGTGCCAGCAGTGAACGGGGAGGCAACTATGGCTACACCTTC
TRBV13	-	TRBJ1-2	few	CASSSDIDGRQDGYTF	TGTGCCAGCAGCTCCGACATCGACGGCCGGCAGGATGGCTACACCTTC
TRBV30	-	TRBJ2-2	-	CAWRRQGGTGELFF	TGTGCCTGGAGGAGGCAGGGTGGCACCGGGGAGCTGTTTTTT
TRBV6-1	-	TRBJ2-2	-	CASRGVFWNTGELFF	TGTGCCAGCAGGGGCGTTTTTTGGAACACCGGGGAGCTGTTTTTT
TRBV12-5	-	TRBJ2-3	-	CASGRYADTQYF	TGTGCTAGTGGGAGGTACGCAGATACGCAGTATTTT
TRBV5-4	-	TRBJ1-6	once	CASSLPTEGNSPLHF	TGTGCCAGCAGCTTACCTACTGAGGGTAATTCACCCCTCCACTTT
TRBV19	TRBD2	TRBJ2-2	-	CASSRGGSTGELFF	TGTGCCAGTAGTAGGGGCGGGAGCACCGGGGAGCTGTTTTTT
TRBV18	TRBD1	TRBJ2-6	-	CASSPTTGYSSGANVLTF	TGTGCCAGCTCACCAACGACAGGGTATAGCTCTGGGGCCAACGTCCTGACTTTC
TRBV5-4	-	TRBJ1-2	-	CASSLGGLGGYTF	TGTGCCAGCAGCTTGGGGGGGCTCGGTGGCTACACCTTC
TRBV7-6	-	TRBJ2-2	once	CASSLSGGGPNTGELFF	TGTGCCAGCAGCTTGAGTGGCGGGGGCCCCAACACCGGGGAGCTGTTTTTT
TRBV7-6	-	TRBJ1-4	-	CASSLGRTQGLFF	TGTGCCAGCAGCTTAGGGCGTACCCAGGGGCTGTTTTTT
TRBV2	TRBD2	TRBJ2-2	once	CASTTGGGGTGELFF	TGTGCCAGCACAACCGGGGGGGGCGGCACCGGGGAGCTGTTTTTT